This T cell receptor (beta chain) was identified in a study of brain T cells in children with intractable seizures. Study conclusions and caveats: Patients' HCMV serostatus was unknown; virus specificity rests on CDR3 similarity alone. Pre- and post-surgery blood differed in depth, so pre-surgery absences may be undersampling.

Turning to this clone: Its specificity is not known.

This CDR3 is built from 14 residues. V was clipped by 1 base and J by 6 bases, with 12 bases between them. Germline assignment: CDR1 SGHVS and CDR2 FQNEAQ. Time point noted: blood from clinic visit 5 months post-surgery; TSC patient then seizure free. Only cases whose brain tissue showed the highest T cell transcript signatures were sequenced. TCRdb keeps only in-frame clones here, not all; method: immunoSEQ multiplex PCR. The sample carries approximately 330,000 clones, 85% to 95% recorded once. The material sequenced was peripheral blood, taken approximately 5 months after surgery. This receptor was obtained from a boy younger than two with tuberous sclerosis and intractable seizures. The rearrangement uses TRBV7-8 and TRBJ1-1; D not resolved. The CDR3 reads CASSLEYGVAEAFF. The CDR3 DNA is TGTGCCAGCAGCTTAGAGTACGGGGTCGCTGAAGCTTTCTTT.